Sequencing of this T cell receptor beta chain was carried out in a study of long-term antiretroviral therapy in people with HIV. Study-level findings and limits: Every time point showed a repertoire led by clones expanded before ART.

The content of samples before DNA extraction was roughly 1-10 million cryopreserved PBMC. They ran version v3.0 of the immunoSEQ assay at survey level. Sequencing was intended to reach about 40,000-50,000 T-cell genomes per sample. The table came from immunoSEQ multiplex PCR; TCRdb's copy has only in-frame clones and leaves some out. The sample has 25,000 to 30,000 clones, 93% seen once. V lost 3 bases and J lost 2; bases outside the gene matches: 6. Germline-derived CDR1 and CDR2 are SGHAT and FQDESV (reference sequence). This CDR3 contains 16 residues. In this sample, this clone turned up a few times. Antigen unknown.

The sequences come from unsorted PBMCs, collected about 6.7 years after starting antiretroviral therapy. This sequence was found in a woman between 40 and 50 years old with HIV. The chain recombines TRBV11-1 with TRBJ2-3; TRBD2 aligns across 9 bases. The CDR3 bases are TGTGCCAGCAGCTTTGGAGCGGGGGGCCCCACAGATACGCAGTATTTT. Protein: CASSFGAGGPTDTQYF. Using reference TRBV11-1 and TRBJ2-3 for the parts outside the CDR3, the full variable domain is EAEVAQSPRYKITEKSQAVAFWCDPISGHATLYWYRQILGQGPELLVQFQDESVVDDSQLPKDRFSAERLKGVDSTLKIQPAELGDSAMYLCASSFGAGGPTDTQYFGPGTRLTVL.